The 15 T cell receptor beta chains listed next were all sequenced from one sample in a study of patients and donors after allogeneic stem cell transplantation. TCRdb redid the calling of the RT-PCR reads with MiXCR, one entry per CDR3 protein. The data contain hundreds of thousands of distinct CDR3 sequences, more than 15% of them seen just once; the ten biggest clones take up around 7.9%. The source material was blood, either unsorted or a sorted T cell fraction (not recorded which). The receptors come from a human donor who was either an allogeneic HSCT recipient or a stem cell or donor lymphocyte infusion donor (not recorded which). It is not recorded whose cells these are; they may come from a transplant donor.

This clonotype was recorded many times. The J gene is TRBJ2-3, the V gene TRBV12-3 or TRBV12-4; D may be TRBD2 (5 bases). The CDR3 is made up of 12 amino acids. V gave up 5 bases and J gave up 7 bases, with 10 bases separating them. The CDR3 nucleotides are TGTGCCAGCAGTAACCACGGGAATACGCAGTATTTT. This sequence encodes CASSNHGNTQYF.

The genes are TRBV6-2 or TRBV6-3 and TRBJ2-4, with no clear D. This CDR3 contains 14 residues. Trimming removed 2 bases from V and 7 bases from J, with 12 bases in between. Germline-derived CDR1 and CDR2 are MNHEY and SVGEGT. As DNA, the CDR3 is TGTGCCAGCAGTTACGAATGGCCCCAGAACATTCAGTACTTC. Translation gives CASSYEWPQNIQYF.

V and J are TRBV5-1 and TRBJ2-1; weak D call: TRBD2 (6 bases). The CDR3 is 15 residues long. V was shortened by 0 bases and J by 2 bases, with 9 bases between the two germline ends. Germline V CDR1 and CDR2: SGHRS, YFSETQ. This chain's CDR3 is CASSLVGGTYNEQFF. The CDR3 DNA sequence: TGCGCCAGCAGCTTGGTGGGGGGTACCTACAATGAGCAGTTCTTC.

The chain uses TRBV10-3 and TRBJ1-1; D gene uncertain. This CDR3 has 11 amino acids. V was clipped by 5 bases and J by 5 bases, with 6 bases between them. Germline loops: CDR1 ENHRY, CDR2 SYGVKD. The CDR3: CAISKGTEAFF. CDR3 coding DNA: TGTGCCATCAGTAAGGGAACTGAAGCTTTCTTT.

This clonotype was counted a single time. The CDR3 bases are TGTGCCAGCAGGTTACGTACGGGCCTTGAAGCTTTCTTT. Protein product: CASRLRTGLEAFF. The chain carries TRBV7-3 and TRBJ1-1, with D uncertain. This CDR3 contains 13 residues. Germline V gene sequence: CDR1 SGHTA, CDR2 FQGTGA. Trimming pared 6 bases from V and 7 bases from J, leaving 15 bases between.

In its sample, this clonotype was seen a few times. The chain is built from TRBV6-6 and TRBJ2-3, with D hard to call. Germline V gene sequence: CDR1 MNHNY, CDR2 SVGAGI (reference sequence). Trimming pared 6 bases from V and 2 bases from J, leaving 6 bases between. This CDR3 region has 12 residues. The CDR3 nucleotides read TGTGCCAGCAGGAAAGCCACAGATACGCAGTATTTT. This translates into CASRKATDTQYF.

As regards this clonotype: A much bigger clone sits one base away, suggesting this may be a read error. The chain recombines TRBV5-1 with TRBJ2-4; TRBD1 matches 8 bases. The germline CDR1 and CDR2 sequences are SGHRS and YFSETQ. The CDR3 has 17 amino acids. Trimming took 6 bases from V and 2 from J; bases not matched to a gene: 13. The CDR3 spells CASNRTGRLASKNIQYF. Here the CDR3 DNA reads TGCGCCAGCAACAGGACAGGGCGGTTGGCGTCCAAAAACATTCAGTACTTC.

The V call is TRBV12-3 or TRBV12-4, the J call TRBJ1-6; D gene unclear. The CDR3 consists of 14 residues. V shed 2 bases and J shed 2 bases, with 4 bases lying between them. Here the CDR3 reads CASSLTPYNSPLHF. Written as DNA, the CDR3 is TGTGCCAGCAGTTTAACACCCTATAATTCACCCCTCCACTTT.

Notes on this clonotype: The CDR3 carries no conserved terminal phenylalanine or tryptophan, so it likely arises from a read error. The chain recombines TRBV7-7 with TRBJ2-3, with D uncertain. Germline V gives CDR1 SSHAT, CDR2 FNYEAQ (reference sequence). V lost 4 bases and J lost 4, with 9 bases in between. CDR3 length: 13 amino acids. The CDR3 region is CASSSPQSDTQYL. The DNA of the CDR3 is TGTGCCAGCAGCTCCCCCCAATCAGATACGCAGTATCTT.

This rearrangement joins TRBV20-1 to TRBJ1-5; perhaps TRBD1 as D (5 bases). Trimming removed 0 bases from V and 2 bases from J, with 14 bases in between. Germline loops: CDR1 DFQATT, CDR2 SNEGSKA (reference sequence). CDR3 length equals 16 residues. CDR3 protein: CSARDRRAGGNQPQHF. DNA for the CDR3: TGCAGTGCTAGAGATCGGAGAGCGGGGGGCAATCAGCCCCAGCATTTT.

This clonotype was counted a single time. The V gene is TRBV11-3, the J gene TRBJ1-3; D not certain. This CDR3 comprises 16 residues. In germline, CDR1 is SGHNT, CDR2 YENEEA. V dropped 3 bases and J dropped 0 bases, with 12 bases sitting between them. CDR3 DNA: TGTGCCAGCAGCTTCACACTGCTAAACTCTGGAAACACCATATATTTT. It specifies CASSFTLLNSGNTIYF.

This clonotype has more than one count but fewer than ten. V is TRBV6-1 and J is TRBJ2-1; D possibly corresponds to TRBD2 (6 bases). Per germline, CDR1 MNHNS and CDR2 SASEGT. This CDR3 is 17 amino acids long. The germline V and J ends were trimmed by 7 bases and 3 bases, with 22 bases remaining between them. CDR3 in DNA: TGTGCCAGCACCCTATTTAGGCGGGGAGGAAACTACAATGAGCAGTTCTTC. It specifies CASTLFRRGGNYNEQFF.

V usage is TRBV6-5 and J usage is TRBJ2-7; 9 nucleotides match TRBD2. This CDR3 has 16 residues. With V trimmed by 0 bases and J by 1 base, 4 bases remained unmatched. The germline V gene encodes CDR1 MNHEY and CDR2 SVGAGI. The CDR3 sequence: CASSYSRGRASYEQYF. The CDR3 nucleotides read TGTGCCAGCAGTTACTCTCGCGGGAGGGCGTCCTACGAGCAGTACTTC.

The chain joins TRBV2 to TRBJ2-5; D is possibly TRBD1 (5 bases). Germline CDR1 reads SNHLY; CDR2 reads FYNNEI. The CDR3 has 14 amino acids. V dropped 8 bases and J dropped 2 bases, with 15 bases sitting between them. This chain's CDR3 is CASLPTDSQETQYF. CDR3 in DNA: TGTGCCAGCCTCCCTACAGACAGTCAAGAGACCCAGTACTTC.

This clonotype was detected only a few times. The V gene is TRBV3-1, the J gene TRBJ2-4; a possible D gene is TRBD1 (5 bases). The CDR3 loop spans 15 amino acids. Germline-derived CDR1 and CDR2 are LGHDT and YNNKEL (reference sequence). The V and J ends lost 4 bases and 2 bases respectively, with 12 bases between them. CDR3: CASSLQGIPKNIQYF. DNA for the CDR3: TGTGCCAGCAGCCTCCAGGGTATTCCCAAAAACATTCAGTACTTC.